This TCR beta chain is from a study of OX40 agonist ivuxolimab in advanced cancers. Whole-study context: Treatment of patients was with ivuxolimab, an agonistic anti-OX40 (CD134) antibody. With a range of roughly 20 to 85, age averaged 60 years, and around 83% were male.

The method was immunoSEQ multiplex PCR; TCRdb's version includes in-frame clones alone and lacks a portion of them. Of fewer than 85,000 clones listed, approximately 90% are singletons. Blood draws occurred at baseline, cycle 4 day 1, and cycle 7 day 1. The input for sequencing was CD4+ or CD8+ T cells sorted from blood, taken in a trial of the OX40 agonist ivuxolimab. This clonotype originated in an adult with an advanced solid tumor such as melanoma, head and neck, liver or kidney cancer.

CDR3 in DNA: TGTGCCAGCAGCTCAACAGGGGTGGTTATGGATGAGCAGTTCTTC. Translation: CASSSTGVVMDEQFF. V and J are TRBV7-3 and TRBJ2-1, with TRBD1 matching 7 bases. This CDR3 spans 15 amino acids. V lost 4 bases and J lost 8; bases outside the gene matches: 11. Germline CDR1 reads SGHTA; CDR2 reads FQGTGA.